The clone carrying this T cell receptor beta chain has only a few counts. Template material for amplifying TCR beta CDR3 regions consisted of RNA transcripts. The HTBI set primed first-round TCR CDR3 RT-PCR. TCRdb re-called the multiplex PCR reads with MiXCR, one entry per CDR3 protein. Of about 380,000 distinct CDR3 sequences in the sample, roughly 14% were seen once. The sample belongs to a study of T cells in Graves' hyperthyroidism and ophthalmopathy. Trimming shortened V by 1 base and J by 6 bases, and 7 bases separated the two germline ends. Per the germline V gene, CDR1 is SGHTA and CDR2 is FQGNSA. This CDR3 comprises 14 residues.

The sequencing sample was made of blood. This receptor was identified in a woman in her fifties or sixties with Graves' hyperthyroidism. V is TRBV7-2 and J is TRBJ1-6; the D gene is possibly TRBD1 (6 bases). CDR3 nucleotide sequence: TGTGCCAGCAGCTTAGAACAGGGTAATTCACCCCTCCACTTT. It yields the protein CASSLEQGNSPLHF.